This T cell receptor beta chain comes out of a study of vaccination and CD4 T cells after COVID-19. The junction had 6 bases not matched to a gene; V was cut back by 6 bases and J by 1 base. This CDR3 has 14 amino acids. The germline V gene encodes CDR1 MNHNS and CDR2 SASEGT. As for treatment: approximately 9-day PBMC culture with coronavirus spike peptide pools or control peptides (ViraFEST assay). The unexposed donor provided CD4+ T cells, which were taken before the COVID-19 pandemic (2011-2018). TCRs were sequenced by ViraFEST after antigen-specific T cells had been expanded with peptide pools. The culture of roughly 2 million PBMCs per well included approximately 9.3 IU/ml IL-2 and around 11 ug/ml peptide pools. In the case of this clonotype: What it binds is unknown.

Cultured CD4+ T cells had their DNA profiled by the Oncomine TCR Beta short-read assay. The genomic DNA was obtained from cultured CD4+ T cells by extraction with the QIAamp micro DNA kit. MiXCR, applied by TCRdb to the PCR reads, yields one record per CDR3 protein. This table has some 11,000 distinct CDR3 sequences, around 28% appearing once. Sequenced input: CD4+ T cells from blood, cultured in vitro. This TCR was recovered from a human donor in good health. This chain uses TRBV6-1 with TRBJ2-7; 7 nucleotides align to TRBD2. Here the CDR3 DNA reads TGTGCCAGCAGCCCGCTCGGGAGGTCCTACGAGCAGTACTTC. It codes for CASSPLGRSYEQYF.